The T cell receptor beta chain under discussion was sequenced for a study of CD8+ T cells in alopecia areata. On the study more broadly: Patients received oral tofacitinib, 5 to 10 mg twice daily, for moderate-to-severe alopecia areata. Treatment with tofacitinib (6 to 18 months) was followed by 6 months off drug.

To note about this clone: Its antigen is still unknown.

Per germline, CDR1 SGHTA and CDR2 FQGTGA. V was pared by 2 bases and J by 9 bases, with 14 bases between. The CDR3 runs 14 residues. Once RNA had been extracted, it was reverse transcribed into cDNA to act as the sequencing template. Clones were read by immunoSEQ multiplex PCR, and TCRdb kept only the in-frame ones, dropping some. The sample shows some 110,000 clones, under 40% of them seen only once. Sorted populations comprised CD4+ and CD8+ T cells obtained from PBMCs. Study-wide findings and caveats: Affected lesional scalp, above all in alopecia totalis/universalis, was more clonal than normal scalp.

The specimen sequenced was CD4+ T cells sorted from blood. The sequence derives from a human donor with alopecia areata. The chain joins TRBV7-3 to TRBJ1-5; TRBD1 is a possible D gene (5 bases). CDR3 nucleotides: TGTGCCAGCAGCTTAGATCCCCAGGGTCCGCCCCAGCATTTT. Residues: CASSLDPQGPPQHF.